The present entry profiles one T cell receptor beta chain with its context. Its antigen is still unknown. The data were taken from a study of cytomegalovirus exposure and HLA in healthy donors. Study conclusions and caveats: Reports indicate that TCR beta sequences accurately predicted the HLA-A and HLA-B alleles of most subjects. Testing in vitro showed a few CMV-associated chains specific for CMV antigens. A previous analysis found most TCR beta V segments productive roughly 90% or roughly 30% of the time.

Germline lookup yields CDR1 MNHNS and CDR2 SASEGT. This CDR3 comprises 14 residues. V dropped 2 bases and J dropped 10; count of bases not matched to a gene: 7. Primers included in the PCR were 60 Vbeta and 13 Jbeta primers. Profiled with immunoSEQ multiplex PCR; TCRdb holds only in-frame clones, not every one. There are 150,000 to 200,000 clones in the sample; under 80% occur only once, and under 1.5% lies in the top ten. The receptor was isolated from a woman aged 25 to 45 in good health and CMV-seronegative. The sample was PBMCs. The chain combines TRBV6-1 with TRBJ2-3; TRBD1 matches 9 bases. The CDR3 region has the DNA TGTGCCAGCAGTGAAAAGGGGACAGGGACTGCGCAGTATTTT. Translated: CASSEKGTGTAQYF.